This T cell receptor (beta chain) was sequenced during a study of post-analysis software for immune sequencing data (dated by TCRdb to about 2015). For context, the study as a whole: Recorded disease courses included relapsing-remitting, secondary progressive and progressive-relapsing multiple sclerosis, with some patients lacking subtype annotation. The patient repertoires were set against approximately 10 previously published healthy control repertoires from donors whose ages ranged from roughly 6 to 27 years. A subset of samples was prepared in parallel using single-end sample barcoding, then pooled and co-amplified after Illumina adapter ligation.

The CDR3 sequence holds 13 residues, the cysteine and phenylalanine included. Kept here is only the CDR3 DNA, which spans 39 bases and is read in frame from base 1. V lost 6 bases and J lost 5 bases, and the count of bases not matched to a germline gene is 10. The germline V gene yields SQVTM for CDR1 and ANQGSEA for CDR2. The receptor library was made with PCR. Sequencing was carried out with an Illumina HiSeq 2500. To reduce PCR and sequencing biases, unique molecular identifiers were incorporated into the TCR beta cDNA libraries. Approximately 500,000 cDNA molecules were obtained per 1 to 10 million input T cells, so each molecule approximated one T cell. Patient libraries were prepared and sequenced with the same protocol used for the earlier healthy control dataset. Within a given batch, samples were prepared together, multiplexed and sequenced on the same HiSeq lane. In the paper's pipeline: MIGEC handled the raw barcoded reads, throwing out single-read molecular identifier groups before consensus assembly and CDR3 extraction. Clonotype tables were post-analysed with VDJtools, and diversity was normalized by down-sampling all datasets to the smallest sample size. Repertoire overlap clustering matched CDR3 amino acid but not nucleotide sequences to correct batch-related cross-sample contamination. TCRdb reanalyzed the raw reads on its own, using fastp at Q25 for trimming and MiXCR for clone calling, and kept in-frame beta chains. Every distinct CDR3 protein forms one entry, paired with its most common genes and DNA. The V and J calls shown here were made by TCRdb, not taken from the authors' results. The sample data list under 200,000 distinct CDR3 sequences, and 29% of these were observed just once. The top ten hold roughly 3.5% of the sample.

This clonotype was found many times. This clone's antigen is unknown. The sample holds no much larger clone one base away, and base qualities are not on file. TCR beta repertoires were profiled from peripheral blood of some 13 young patients with multiple sclerosis to demonstrate the VDJtools post-analysis software. The multiple sclerosis patients were children and adolescents ranging in age from 6 to 15 years. What the authors observed across the whole study: Patients showed significantly higher frequencies than controls for a handful of TRBV segments, among them TRBV5-6, TRBV5-1 and TRBV20-1. Significantly lower normalized Chao1 diversity was found in multiple sclerosis patients than in controls, suggesting substantial peripheral T-cell clonal expansion. Direct clustering with F measure revealed strong co-clustering of samples prepared in the same batch, which led to a batch-effect correction. The control group was slightly older than the multiple sclerosis patient group.

This TCR was sampled from a girl younger than 18 with multiple sclerosis. The chain is encoded by TRBV29-1 joined to TRBJ2-7; 7 central bases correspond to TRBD1. Sequenced material: blood. The CDR3 sequence is CSVAIRQGHEQYF. The base sequence is TGCAGCGTCGCCATACGACAGGGCCACGAGCAGTACTTC.